One T cell receptor beta chain is described in this entry. The antigen is undetermined. Profiling relied on immunoSEQ multiplex PCR, and the TCRdb table lists in-frame clones only, not all of them. The table lists 150,000 to 200,000 clones, 80% to 90% of them singletons. Germline-derived CDR1 and CDR2 are SNHLY and FYNNEI. Between the trimmed V and J ends, which lost 4 bases and 4 bases, there was a span of 7 bases. The CDR3 is 13 amino acids. The sample comes from a study of lymphopenia after photon versus proton radiotherapy. The study's findings and limits: Survival link was tested only in deceased patients; proton benefit remains a possibility.

The chain uses TRBV2 and TRBJ1-4; D is uncertain. Sequences were derived from peripheral blood, sampled from a patient treated with photon-based radiotherapy. This sequence was found in a man between 45 and 60 years old with gastric cancer. The CDR3 reads CASSGQNNEKLFF. The DNA of the CDR3 is TGTGCCAGCAGTGGTCAGAATAATGAAAAACTGTTTTTT. The full variable domain, with the rest looked up from reference TRBV2 and TRBJ1-4, is EPEVTQTPSHQVTQMGQEVILRCVPISNHLYFYWYRQILGQKVEFLVSFYNNEISEKSEIFDDQFSVERPDGSNFTLKIRSTKLEDSAMYFCASSGQNNEKLFFGSGTQLSVL.